The T cell receptor (beta chain) described here comes from a study of blood T cell repertoires in COVID-19. Study context: The samples span acute and convalescent COVID-19 from the United States, Italy and Spain.

Per the study methods: By means of reference gene primer amplification, nucleated cell counts were estimated. The method was immunoSEQ multiplex PCR; TCRdb's version includes in-frame clones alone and lacks a portion of them. The V and J calls and clone size were taken over from that table, and D and trimming were inferred from the DNA. The repertoire has 200,000 or so clones, less than 90% of them found once; the top ten carry more than 2.5%. Participants had their cohort set by participant-reported clinical history. Two negative PCRs, clearance, or symptom resolution were required of recovered Cohort 3 donors. The CDR3 sequence is 13 residues long. V lost 5 bases, J lost 10 bases, and 9 bases stayed unmatched. Germline values: CDR1 SGHAT, CDR2 FQNNGV.

This receptor was identified in a woman in her 30s who had recovered from COVID-19. Sequencing input: PBMCs or T cells enriched from blood (not recorded which). The V and J genes are TRBV11-2 and TRBJ1-1, with TRBD1 matching over 8 bases. The CDR3 DNA sequence: TGTGCCAGCAGCGAGATCAGGGGGCTGGGAGCTTTCTTT. Protein product: CASSEIRGLGAFF.